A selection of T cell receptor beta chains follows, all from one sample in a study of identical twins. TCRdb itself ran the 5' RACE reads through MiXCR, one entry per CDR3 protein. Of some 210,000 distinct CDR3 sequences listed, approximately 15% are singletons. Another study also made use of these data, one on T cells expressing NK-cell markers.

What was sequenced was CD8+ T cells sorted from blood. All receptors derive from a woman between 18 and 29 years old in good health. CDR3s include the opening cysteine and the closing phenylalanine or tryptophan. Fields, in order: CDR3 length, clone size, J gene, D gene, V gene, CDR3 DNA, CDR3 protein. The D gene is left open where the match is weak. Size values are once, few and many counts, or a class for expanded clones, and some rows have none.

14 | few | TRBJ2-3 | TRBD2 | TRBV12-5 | TGTGCTAGTGGTGATAGCGGGGGGGCGTATGCGCAGTATTTT | CASGDSGGAYAQYF
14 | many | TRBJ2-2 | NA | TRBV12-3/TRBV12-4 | TGTGCCAGCAGTTGGGGCTTAAGCACCGGGGAGCTGTTTTTT | CASSWGLSTGELFF
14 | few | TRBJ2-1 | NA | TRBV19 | TGTGCCAGTAGTCTCCAAAGCTCCTACAATGAGCAGTTCTTC | CASSLQSSYNEQFF
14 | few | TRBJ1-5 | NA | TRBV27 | TGTGCCAGCAGCACGAACAGGGGCAATCAGCCCCAGCATTTT | CASSTNRGNQPQHF
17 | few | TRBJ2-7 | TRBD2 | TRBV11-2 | TGTGCCAGCAGCTTAGATCAGTCTAGCGGGGGATCCTACGAGCAGTACTTC | CASSLDQSSGGSYEQYF
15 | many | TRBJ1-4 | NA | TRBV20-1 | TGCAGTGCTAGAAAAGGCCAAGAGGGGTATGAAAAACTGTTTTTT | CSARKGQEGYEKLFF
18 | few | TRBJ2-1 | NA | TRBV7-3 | TGTGCCAGCAGCTGGAAAGGCGGACGCGCGAGCTCCTACAATGAGCAGTTCTTC | CASSWKGGRASSYNEQFF
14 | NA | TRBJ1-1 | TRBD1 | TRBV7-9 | TGTGCCAGCACACCGACAGGGGGCGGCACTGAAGCTTTCTTT | CASTPTGGGTEAFF
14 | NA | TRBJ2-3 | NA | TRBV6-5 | TGTGCCAGCAGTTACGGGGCAGGCCCTGATACGCAGTATTTT | CASSYGAGPDTQYF
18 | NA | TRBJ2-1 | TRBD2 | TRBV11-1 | TGTGCCAGCAGCCCCACTTTTAGCGGGAGTAGTTCCTACAATGAGCAGTTCTTC | CASSPTFSGSSSYNEQFF
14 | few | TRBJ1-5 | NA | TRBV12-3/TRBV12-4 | TGTGCCAGCAGTTTTTTAGGGCGCAATCAGCCCCAGCATTTT | CASSFLGRNQPQHF
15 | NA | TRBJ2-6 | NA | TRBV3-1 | TGTGCCAGCAGCGCAGGGGCCGACGGGGCCAACGTCCTGACTTTC | CASSAGADGANVLTF
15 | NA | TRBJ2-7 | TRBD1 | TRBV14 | TGTGCCAGCAGCATCACCGGGACAGGGGCCAACGAGCAGTACTTC | CASSITGTGANEQYF
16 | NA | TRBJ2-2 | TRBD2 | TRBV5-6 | TGTGCCAGCAGCTACGGGACTAGCGGGAGCTCCGGGGAGCTGTTTTTT | CASSYGTSGSSGELFF
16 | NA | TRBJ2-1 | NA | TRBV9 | TGTGCCAGCAGCGTAGAGGGAAGGGCGTCCTACAATGAGCAGTTCTTC | CASSVEGRASYNEQFF
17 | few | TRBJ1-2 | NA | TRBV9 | TGTGCCAGCAGCGTAGAAAAATACAGAGTCCCCTCCTATGGCTACACCTTC | CASSVEKYRVPSYGYTF
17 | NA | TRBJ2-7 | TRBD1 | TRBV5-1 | TGCGCCAGCAGCGGGCGCCCTGGGGGACAGCGATCCTACGAGCAGTACTTC | CASSGRPGGQRSYEQYF
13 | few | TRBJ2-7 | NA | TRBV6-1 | TGTGCCAGCAGTGAAGGTACTTTCTACGAGCAGTACTTC | CASSEGTFYEQYF
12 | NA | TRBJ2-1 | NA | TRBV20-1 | TGCAGTGCTAGAGATAGTAGTTGGGGGCAGTTCTTC | CSARDSSWGQFF
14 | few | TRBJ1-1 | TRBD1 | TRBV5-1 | TGCGCCAGCAGCCCCTACGACAGGGACACTGAAGCTTTCTTT | CASSPYDRDTEAFF
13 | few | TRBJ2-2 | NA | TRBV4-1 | TGCGCCAGCAGCTTACAGGGTTCCGGGGAGCTGTTTTTT | CASSLQGSGELFF
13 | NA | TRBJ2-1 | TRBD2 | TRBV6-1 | TGTGCCAGCAGTGATGGGGAGGGATGGGTGCAGTTCTTC | CASSDGEGWVQFF
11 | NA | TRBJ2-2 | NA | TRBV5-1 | TGCCCCAGCAGCTTAACCGGGGAGCTGTTTTTT | CPSSLTGELFF
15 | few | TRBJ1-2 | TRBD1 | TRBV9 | TGTGCCAGCAGCGCTCGGACAGGGGGTTACGAAGGCTACACCTTC | CASSARTGGYEGYTF
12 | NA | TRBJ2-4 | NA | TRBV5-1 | TGCGCCAGCACCTTAGGGGGGGACATTCAGTACTTC | CASTLGGDIQYF
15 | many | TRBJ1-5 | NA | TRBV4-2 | TGTGCCAGCAGCCAAGATGAAGCGACTAGTCAACCCCAGCATTTT | CASSQDEATSQPQHF
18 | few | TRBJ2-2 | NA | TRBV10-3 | TGTGCCATCAGTGAGTTGCCGACAGGAGGCACGAACACCGGGGAGCTGTTTTTT | CAISELPTGGTNTGELFF
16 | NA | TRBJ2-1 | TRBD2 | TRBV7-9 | TGTGCCAGCAGCTTGACTAGCTACGGTCAAGCGAGTGAGCAGTTCTTC | CASSLTSYGQASEQFF
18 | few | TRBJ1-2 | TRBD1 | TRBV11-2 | TGTGCCAGCAGCCAGTTAAGTATTCTGAGGACAGGGGGCTCTGGCTACACCTTC | CASSQLSILRTGGSGYTF
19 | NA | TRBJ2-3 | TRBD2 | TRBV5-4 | TGTGCCAGCAGCTCGATACCCATCAGGGACTACCTGGACACAGATACGCAGTATTTT | CASSSIPIRDYLDTDTQYF
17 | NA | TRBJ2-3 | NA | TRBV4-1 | TGCGCCAGCAGCCAAGGGTTCGGCTCCCGAAGCACAGATACGCAGTATTTT | CASSQGFGSRSTDTQYF
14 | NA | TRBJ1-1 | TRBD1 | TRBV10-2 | TGCGCCAGCAGTGAACGACAGGGAAACACTGAAGCTTTCTTT | CASSERQGNTEAFF
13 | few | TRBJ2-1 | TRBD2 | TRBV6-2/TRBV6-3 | TGTGCCAGCAGCCTAGCGGGGGAGGATGAGCAGTTCTTC | CASSLAGEDEQFF
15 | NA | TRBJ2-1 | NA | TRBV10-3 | TGTGCCACAGGACCGACAGGGGTTGGGGGGGATGAGCAGTTCTTC | CATGPTGVGGDEQFF
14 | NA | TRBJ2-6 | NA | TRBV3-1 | TGTGCCAGCAGCCAAGAACTACGGGCCAACGTCCTGACTTTC | CASSQELRANVLTF
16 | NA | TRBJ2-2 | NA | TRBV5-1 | TGCGCCAGCAGCTTGGGGAAGGGGGGAAACACCGGGGAGCTGTTTTTT | CASSLGKGGNTGELFF
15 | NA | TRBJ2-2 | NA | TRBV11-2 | TGTGCCAGCAGCTTGGACTACTCGTCTACCGGGGAGCTGTTTTTT | CASSLDYSSTGELFF